Listed here are 7 T cell receptor beta chains from one sample, sequenced in a study of shared clonotypes between healthy human individuals. This table comes from immunoSEQ multiplex PCR, and its TCRdb copy is limited to in-frame clones, with some not included. The repertoire includes fewer than 850,000 clones, around 90% of them detected once, and 30% to 40% sits in the top ten. What was sequenced was memory CD8+ T cells from PBMCs. The sample's subset: CD45RO+ cells pooled with CCR7-negative TemRA cells. Receptors were obtained from a man aged 18 to 29 in good health. Some clones in this sample may be carry-over from other donors' samples.

J is TRBJ2-2 and V is TRBV19, with a weak D call TRBD1 (6 bases). Germline-derived CDR1 and CDR2 are LNHDA and SQIVND (reference sequence). V dropped 1 base and J dropped 5 bases, with 20 bases sitting between them. The CDR3 loop spans 18 amino acids. CDR3 in DNA: TGTGCCAGTAGTATAGGTGCTGGGGCCAGGGGATTAACCGGGGAGCTGTTTTTT. It yields the protein CASSIGAGARGLTGELFF.

V gene TRBV28 combines with J gene TRBJ2-7, with D unresolved. Trimming took 6 bases from V and 1 from J, leaving 13 bases between them. The CDR3 totals 14 residues. The germline gives CDR1 MDHEN, CDR2 SYDVKM. As DNA, the CDR3 is TGTGCCAGCAGACCAAGGTGGTCGTCCTACGAGCAGTACTTC. This gives the protein CASRPRWSSYEQYF.

The chain links TRBV28 to TRBJ2-5; D is unclear. The end of the DNA fits TRBJ2-7 better, so the J call may be wrong. Per germline, CDR1 MDHEN and CDR2 SYDVKM. The CDR3 sequence is 16 residues long. The CDR3 sequence: CASGTRFVVSSYEQYF. The CDR3 nucleotides are TGTGCCAGCGGCACAAGGTTCGTCGTAAGCTCCTACGAGCAGTACTTC.

V and J are TRBV12-5 and TRBJ1-2, with D possibly being TRBD1 (5 bases). The CDR3 loop spans 14 amino acids. V was cut by 6 bases and J by 3 bases, with 14 bases left in between. Germline V gene lookup returns CDR1 LGHNT and CDR2 FRNRAP. DNA for the CDR3: TGTGCTAGTGGCATCGACAGCTCCCACTATGGCTACACCTTC. Residues: CASGIDSSHYGYTF. The variable domain in full, with the rest retrieved from reference TRBV12-5 and TRBJ1-2, is DARVTQTPRHKVTEMGQEVTMRCQPILGHNTVFWYRQTMMQGLELLAYFRNRAPLDDSGMPKDRFSAEMPDATLATLKIQPSEPRDSAVYFCASGIDSSHYGYTFGSGTRLTVV.

The genes are TRBV27 and TRBJ2-2, with D perhaps matching TRBD1 (5 bases). Trimming took off 6 bases at V and 6 bases at J, with 14 bases between the two ends. CDR3 length equals 14 residues. Germline assignment: CDR1 MNHEY and CDR2 SMNVEV (reference sequence). This chain's CDR3 is CASRDRQRSGELFF. The DNA for the CDR3 is TGTGCCAGCAGGGACCGACAGCGTTCCGGGGAGCTGTTTTTT.

The rearrangement links TRBV19 to TRBJ2-7, with a tentative D call TRBD2 (6 bases). The V end was cut by 5 bases, the J end by 2 bases, with 13 bases between. CDR3 length equals 14 residues. Germline CDR1 and CDR2: LNHDA and SQIVND (reference sequence). The CDR3 loop reads CASSFGGGPYEQYF. The CDR3 coding sequence is TGTGCCAGTAGTTTCGGGGGAGGCCCCTACGAGCAGTACTTC.

This clone was observed a single time. The rearrangement uses TRBV10-3 and TRBJ2-7, with TRBD2 matching 11 bases. This CDR3 region has 16 residues. Germline CDR1 is ENHRY and CDR2 is SYGVKD. V lost 4 bases, J lost 3 bases, and 8 bases stayed unmatched. CDR3 protein: CAISATGTSGFYEQYF. CDR3 nucleotide sequence: TGTGCCATCAGTGCCACCGGGACTAGCGGTTTCTACGAGCAGTACTTC.